The clone carrying this TCR beta chain turned up a few times. Antigen: not known. This specimen belongs to a study of CD8 T cells in Susac syndrome. Findings and caveats of the study: Individuals included in the TCR sequencing and HLA analysis were acknowledged by the study to be relatively few in number.

Reverse transcription of roughly 0.45 to 1 ug RNA used random hexamers. Amplification of TCR beta CDR3 was carried out by immunoSEQ multiplex PCR, which covered 54 Vbeta and 13 Jbeta segments. TCRdb ran MiXCR on the immunoSEQ multiplex PCR reads and lists one entry per CDR3 protein. This sample yields some 57,000 distinct CDR3 sequences, of which over 85% are seen a single time; roughly 0.2% belongs to the top ten. The V end lost 4 bases, the J end lost 1 base, and 6 bases lay between the germline ends. Per germline, CDR1 LNHDA and CDR2 SQIVND (reference sequence). The CDR3 is made up of 13 amino acids. TEMRA cells were FACS-enriched, and CD8+ and CD4+ T cells were isolated negatively.

This receptor was obtained from a human donor in good health. The source material was CD8+ T cells from PBMCs. The chain recombines TRBV19 with TRBJ2-3; tentative D call: TRBD1 (6 bases). The CDR3 loop is CASSTGGTDTQYF. The CDR3 bases are TGTGCCAGTAGTACAGGGGGCACAGATACGCAGTATTTT.